One and the same sample provided the 8 T cell receptor beta chains below, sequenced in a study of low-dose radiotherapy and immunotherapy resistance in tumors. The time point was: before trial treatment. Primers targeting TRAV and TRBV primed first-strand cDNA, covering alpha and beta chains. TCR amplification ran roughly 20 PCR cycles using constant-region and V-primer adapter primers. TCRdb ran MiXCR on the reads and lists one entry per CDR3 protein. Seen here are tens of thousands of distinct CDR3 sequences, 31% observed once, and the top ten hold over 8.5%. Here the sequenced sample was PBMCs, taken before treatment. The receptors were sampled from a female donor with ovarian cancer.

At least ten counts were recorded for this clonotype. The V call is TRBV2, the J call TRBJ1-2; TRBD1 matches 7 bases. With 3 bases clipped from V and 8 bases from J, the junction kept 6 bases outside the gene matches. This CDR3 has 13 residues. Germline lookup yields CDR1 SNHLY and CDR2 FYNNEI. CDR3 amino acids: CASSDGRGGGYTF. Written as DNA, the CDR3 is TGTGCCAGCAGTGACGGCAGGGGGGGGGGCTACACCTTC. Full variable domain (outside the CDR3, taken from reference TRBV2 and TRBJ1-2): EPEVTQTPSHQVTQMGQEVILRCVPISNHLYFYWYRQILGQKVEFLVSFYNNEISEKSEIFDDQFSVERPDGSNFTLKIRSTKLEDSAMYFCASSDGRGGGYTFGSGTRLTVV.

V usage is TRBV12-5 and J usage is TRBJ2-2; the D is unclear. The CDR3 has 14 residues. V gave up 7 bases and J gave up 1 base, with 10 bases separating them. Germline V lookup: CDR1 LGHNT, CDR2 FRNRAP. DNA for the CDR3: TGTGCTAGTGCCCAGGACGGGAACACCGGGGAGCTGTTTTTT. Translation gives CASAQDGNTGELFF.

This chain links TRBV28 with TRBJ1-1, with 8 bases that match TRBD1. CDR3 size: 13 residues. CDR1 is MDHEN and CDR2 is SYDVKM in the germline V gene. V was clipped by 5 bases and J by 5 bases; unmatched bases: 4. In nucleotides, the CDR3 is TGTGCCAGCAGTCTGGACAGGGTTACTGAAGCTTTCTTT. Residues: CASSLDRVTEAFF.

The table lists this clonotype with many counts. This chain connects TRBV29-1 to TRBJ2-7; 11 nucleotides align to TRBD1. The CDR3 is 14 amino acids. The V and J ends lost 1 base and 7 bases, in that order; junction bases with no gene match: 6. Looked up from germline, CDR1 is SQVTM and CDR2 is ANQGSEA. This CDR3 is CSVEGWTGGREQYF. CDR3 nucleotide sequence: TGCAGCGTTGAAGGCTGGACAGGGGGCAGGGAGCAGTACTTC.

About this clonotype itself: The junction shows a germline mismatch at one end, possibly a read error. This rearrangement joins TRBV5-3 to TRBJ2-6; unclear D gene. TRBV5-3 is flagged as an ORF with uncertain function. The CDR3 length is 13 residues. DNA of the CDR3: TGTGCCAGCAGCTTGTGGGCGTTAGGCGTCCTGACTTTC. This encodes CASSLWALGVLTF.

The CDR3 bases are TGTGCCAGCAGTTTGGTGGGACGGTTGAACACTGAAGCTTTCTTT. This gives the protein CASSLVGRLNTEAFF. V is TRBV28 and J is TRBJ1-1, with TRBD1 as a possible D gene (5 bases). CDR3 length equals 15 residues. The V and J ends lost 3 bases and 0 bases respectively, with 11 bases between them. Germline V CDR1 and CDR2: MDHEN, SYDVKM.

This chain joins TRBV21-1 and TRBJ2-7; the DNA was not compared with TRBD2, the D call given in the table. TRBV21-1 has pseudogene status. The CDR3 runs to 15 residues. CDR3 DNA sequence: TGTGCCAGCCCCCTATCAGCGGGAGGTGTAAGCGAGCAGTACTTC. This gives the protein CASPLSAGGVSEQYF.

This CDR3 reads CASSVTGAGAYEQYF. The CDR3 bases are TGTGCCAGCAGCGTCACAGGGGCGGGGGCCTACGAGCAGTACTTC. The genes are TRBV5-4 and TRBJ2-7; D could derive from TRBD1 or TRBD2 (7 bases each). V dropped 4 bases and J dropped 2 bases, with 16 bases sitting between them. The CDR3 consists of 15 residues. Germline-derived CDR1 and CDR2 are SGHNT and YYREEE (reference sequence).